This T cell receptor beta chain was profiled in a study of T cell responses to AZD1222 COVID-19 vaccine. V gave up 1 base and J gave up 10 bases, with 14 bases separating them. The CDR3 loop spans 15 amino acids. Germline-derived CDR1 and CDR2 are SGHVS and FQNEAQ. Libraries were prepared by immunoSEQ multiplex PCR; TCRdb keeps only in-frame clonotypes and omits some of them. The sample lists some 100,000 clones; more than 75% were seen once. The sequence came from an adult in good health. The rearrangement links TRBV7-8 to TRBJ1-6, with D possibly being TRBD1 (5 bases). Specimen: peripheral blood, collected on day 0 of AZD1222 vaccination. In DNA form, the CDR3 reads TGTGCCAGCAGCTTAGTACGGACAACTGGATCACCCCTCCACTTT. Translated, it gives CASSLVRTTGSPLHF.